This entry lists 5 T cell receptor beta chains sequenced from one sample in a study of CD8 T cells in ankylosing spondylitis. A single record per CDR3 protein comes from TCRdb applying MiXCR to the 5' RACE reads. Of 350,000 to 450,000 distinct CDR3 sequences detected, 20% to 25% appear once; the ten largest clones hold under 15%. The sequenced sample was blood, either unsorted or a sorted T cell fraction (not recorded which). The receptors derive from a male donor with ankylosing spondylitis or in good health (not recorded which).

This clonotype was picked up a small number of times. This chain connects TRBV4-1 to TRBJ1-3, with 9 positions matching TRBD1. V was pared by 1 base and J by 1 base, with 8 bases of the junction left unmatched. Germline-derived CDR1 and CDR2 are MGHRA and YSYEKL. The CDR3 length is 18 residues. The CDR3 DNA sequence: TGCGCCAGCAGCCAAGGGACAGGGGAGTTTGGGTCTGGAAACACCATATATTTT. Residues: CASSQGTGEFGSGNTIYF.

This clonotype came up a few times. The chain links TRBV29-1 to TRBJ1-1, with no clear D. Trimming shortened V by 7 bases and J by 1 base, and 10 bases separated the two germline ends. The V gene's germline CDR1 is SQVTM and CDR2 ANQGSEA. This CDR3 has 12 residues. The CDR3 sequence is CSAASENTEAFF. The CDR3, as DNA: TGCAGCGCCGCGAGCGAGAACACTGAAGCTTTCTTT.

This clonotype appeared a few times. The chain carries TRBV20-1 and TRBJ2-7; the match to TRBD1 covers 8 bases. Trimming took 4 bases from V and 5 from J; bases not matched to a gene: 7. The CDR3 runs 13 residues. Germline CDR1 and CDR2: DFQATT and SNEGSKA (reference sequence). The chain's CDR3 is CSATPGTGDEQYF. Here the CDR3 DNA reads TGCAGTGCTACTCCCGGGACAGGTGACGAGCAGTACTTC.

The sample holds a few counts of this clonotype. DNA of the CDR3: TGCGCCAGCAGCTGGGAACAAAGCGCGAACACCGGGGAGCTGTTTTTT. Amino acids: CASSWEQSANTGELFF. The V call is TRBV5-1, the J call TRBJ2-2; the D is unclear. With 3 bases removed from V and 0 bases from J, the gap between germline ends came to 12 bases. From germline, CDR1 is SGHRS and CDR2 YFSETQ. The CDR3 covers 16 residues.

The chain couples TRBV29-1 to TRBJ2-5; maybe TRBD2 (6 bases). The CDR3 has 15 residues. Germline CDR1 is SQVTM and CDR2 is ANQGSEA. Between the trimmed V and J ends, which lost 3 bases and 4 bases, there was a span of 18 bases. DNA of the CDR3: TGCAGCGTTGAGATCGGACTACAAGACTTAGAGACCCAGTACTTC. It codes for CSVEIGLQDLETQYF.